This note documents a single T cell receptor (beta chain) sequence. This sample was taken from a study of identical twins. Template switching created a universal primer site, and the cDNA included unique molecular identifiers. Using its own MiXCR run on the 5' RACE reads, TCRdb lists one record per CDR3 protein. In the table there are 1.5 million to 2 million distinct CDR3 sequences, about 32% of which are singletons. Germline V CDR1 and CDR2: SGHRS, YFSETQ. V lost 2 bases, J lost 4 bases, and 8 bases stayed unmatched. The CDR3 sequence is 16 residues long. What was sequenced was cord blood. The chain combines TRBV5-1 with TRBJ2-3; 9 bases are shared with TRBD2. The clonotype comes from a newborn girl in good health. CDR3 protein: CASSFTGGGAADTQYF. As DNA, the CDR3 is TGCGCCAGCAGCTTTACGGGCGGGGGGGCCGCAGATACGCAGTATTTT.